Below are 3 T cell receptor beta chains sequenced from a single sample in a study of T cells in women clearing cervical HPV infection. The table came from immunoSEQ multiplex PCR; TCRdb's copy has only in-frame clones and leaves some out. The listing contains around 31,000 clones. The sample consisted of blood buffy coat. Source of these receptors: a woman between 18 and 70 years old with a cervical HPV16 infection that either progressed to CIN3+ or cleared (not recorded which).

As regards this clone: Read coverage stops 3 residues before the CDR3 terminus; the germline J gene supplies the remainder. The chain joins TRBV20-1 to TRBJ2-1; TRBD2 aligns across 10 bases. The CDR3 extends over 13 amino acids. CDR1 is DFQATT, CDR2 SNEGSKA, per germline (reference sequence). Trimming took 5 bases from V and 3 from J; bases not matched to a gene: 1. This chain's CDR3 is CSAWTSGYNEQFF. The CDR3 bases that were read are TGCAGTGCTTGGACTAGCGGCTACAATGAG.

Points on this clone: The CDR3 end falls 3 residues outside the read, so it is completed with the germline J gene. This rearrangement joins TRBV28 to TRBJ1-5, with D tentatively TRBD1 (5 bases). CDR3 length equals 15 residues. With 5 bases removed from V and 4 bases from J, the gap between germline ends came to 15 bases. CDR1 is MDHEN and CDR2 is SYDVKM in the germline V gene. Partial CDR3 DNA: TGTGCCAGCAGTCGGACCGGGACTCAGAATCAGCCC. Protein: CASSRTGTQNQP. The full CDR3 is CASSRTGTQNQPQHF.

As concerns this clone: From the germline J gene comes the end of the CDR3, since the read stops 3 residues before it. This chain links TRBV19 with TRBJ2-7; a possible D gene is TRBD1 (6 bases). This CDR3 spans 16 amino acids. Trimming removed 4 bases at V and 1 base at J, with 17 bases between. CDR1 LNHDA and CDR2 SQIVND come from the germline V gene (reference sequence). The covered CDR3 bases are TGTGCCAGTAGTAACGACTACCAGGACAGATCCTACGAG. Translated, it gives CASSNDYQDRSYE. In full, the CDR3 is CASSNDYQDRSYEQYF.